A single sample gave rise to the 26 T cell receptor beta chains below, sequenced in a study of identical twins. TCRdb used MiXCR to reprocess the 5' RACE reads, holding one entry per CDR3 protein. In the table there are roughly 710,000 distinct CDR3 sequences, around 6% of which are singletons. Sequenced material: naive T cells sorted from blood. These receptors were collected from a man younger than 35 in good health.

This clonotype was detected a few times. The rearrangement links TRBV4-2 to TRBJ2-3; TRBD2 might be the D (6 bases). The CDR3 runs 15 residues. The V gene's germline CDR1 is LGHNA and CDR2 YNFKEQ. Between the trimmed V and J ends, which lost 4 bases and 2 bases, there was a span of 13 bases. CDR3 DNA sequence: TGTGCCAGCAGCCGAGTGTCGGGAGACACAGATACGCAGTATTTT. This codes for CASSRVSGDTDTQYF.

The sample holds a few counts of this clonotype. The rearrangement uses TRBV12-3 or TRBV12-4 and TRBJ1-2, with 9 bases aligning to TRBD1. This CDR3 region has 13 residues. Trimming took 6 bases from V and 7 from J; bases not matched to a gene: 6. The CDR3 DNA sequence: TGTGCCAGCAGCTCGGGACAGGGTTCTGGCTACACCTTC. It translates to CASSSGQGSGYTF.

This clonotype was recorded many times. The CDR3 sequence: CSVFIGQGATDTQYF. The CDR3 DNA reads TGCAGCGTTTTTATCGGACAGGGGGCCACAGATACGCAGTATTTT. The chain recombines TRBV29-1 with TRBJ2-3; 11 bases are a match to TRBD1. Germline V gene data show CDR1 as SQVTM and CDR2 as ANQGSEA. The CDR3 is 15 amino acids. V was clipped by 5 bases and J by 2 bases; unmatched bases: 6.

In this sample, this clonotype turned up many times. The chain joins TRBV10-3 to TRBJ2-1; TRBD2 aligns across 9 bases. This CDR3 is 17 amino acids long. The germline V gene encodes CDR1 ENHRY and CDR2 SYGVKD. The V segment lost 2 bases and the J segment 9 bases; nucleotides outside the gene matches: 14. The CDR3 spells CAISEEFFGGRASEQFF. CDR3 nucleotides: TGTGCCATCAGTGAGGAATTTTTCGGCGGGAGGGCCAGTGAGCAGTTCTTC.

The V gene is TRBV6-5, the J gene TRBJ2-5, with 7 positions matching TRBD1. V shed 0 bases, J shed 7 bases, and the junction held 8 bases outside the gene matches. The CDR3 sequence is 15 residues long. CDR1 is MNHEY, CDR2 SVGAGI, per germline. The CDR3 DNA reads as TGTGCCAGCAGTTACTCCGGACAGGACGTGGTGACCCAGTACTTC. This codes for CASSYSGQDVVTQYF.

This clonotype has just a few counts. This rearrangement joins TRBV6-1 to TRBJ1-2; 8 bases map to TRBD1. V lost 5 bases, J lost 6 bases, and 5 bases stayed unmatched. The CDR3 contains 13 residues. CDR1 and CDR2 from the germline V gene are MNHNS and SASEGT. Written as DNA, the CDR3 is TGTGCCAGCAGTAAGACAGGGGCGGATGGCTACACCTTC. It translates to CASSKTGADGYTF.

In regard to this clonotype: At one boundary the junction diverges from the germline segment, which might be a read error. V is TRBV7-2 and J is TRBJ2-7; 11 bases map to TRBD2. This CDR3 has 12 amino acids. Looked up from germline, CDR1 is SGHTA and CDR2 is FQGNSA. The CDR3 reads CASSQIAGGKHF. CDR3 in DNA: TGTGCCAGCAGCCAGATAGCGGGAGGGAAGCACTTC. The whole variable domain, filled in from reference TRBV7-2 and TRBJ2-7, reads GAGVSQSPSNKVTEKGKDVELRCDPISGHTALYWYRQSLGQGLEFLIYFQGNSAPDKSGLPSDRFSAERTGGSVSTLTIQRTQQEDSAVYLCASSQIAGGKHFGPGTRLTVT.

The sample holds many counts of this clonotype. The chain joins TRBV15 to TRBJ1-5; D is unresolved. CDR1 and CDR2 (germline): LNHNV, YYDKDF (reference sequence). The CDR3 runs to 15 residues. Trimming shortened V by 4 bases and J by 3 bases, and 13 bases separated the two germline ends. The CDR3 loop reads CATSKRSLDNQPQHF. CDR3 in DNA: TGTGCCACCAGCAAACGGTCGCTCGACAATCAGCCCCAGCATTTT. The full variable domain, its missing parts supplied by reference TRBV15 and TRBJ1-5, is DAMVIQNPRYQVTQFGKPVTLSCSQTLNHNVMYWYQQKSSQAPKLLFHYYDKDFNNEADTPDNFQSRRPNTSFCFLDIRSPGLGDTAMYLCATSKRSLDNQPQHFGDGTRLSIL.

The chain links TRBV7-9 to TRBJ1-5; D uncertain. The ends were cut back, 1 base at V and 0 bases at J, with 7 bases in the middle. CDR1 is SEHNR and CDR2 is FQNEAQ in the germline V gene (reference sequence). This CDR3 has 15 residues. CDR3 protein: CASSLVNDSNQPQHF. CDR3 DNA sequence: TGTGCCAGCAGCTTAGTCAACGATAGCAATCAGCCCCAGCATTTT. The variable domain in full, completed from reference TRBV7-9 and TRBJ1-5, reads DTGVSQNPRHKITKRGQNVTFRCDPISEHNRLYWYRQTLGQGPEFLTYFQNEAQLEKSRLLSDRFSAERPKGSFSTLEIQRTEQGDSAMYLCASSLVNDSNQPQHFGDGTRLSIL.

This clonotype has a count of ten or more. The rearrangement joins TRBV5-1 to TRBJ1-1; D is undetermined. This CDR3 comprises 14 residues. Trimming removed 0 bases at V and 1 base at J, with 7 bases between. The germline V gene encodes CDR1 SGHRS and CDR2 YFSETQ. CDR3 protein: CASSLVPRNTEAFF. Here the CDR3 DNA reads TGCGCCAGCAGCTTGGTTCCGCGGAACACTGAAGCTTTCTTT.

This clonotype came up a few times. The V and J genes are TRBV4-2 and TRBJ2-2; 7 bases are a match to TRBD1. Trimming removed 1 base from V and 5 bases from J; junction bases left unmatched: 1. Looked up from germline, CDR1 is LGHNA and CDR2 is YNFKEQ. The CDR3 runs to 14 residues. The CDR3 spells CASSQGGQTGELFF. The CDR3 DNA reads TGTGCCAGCAGCCAAGGGGGACAGACCGGGGAGCTGTTTTTT.

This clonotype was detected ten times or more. The CDR3 here is CASSPDKGYGYTF. The CDR3 DNA sequence: TGTGCCAGCAGCCCGGACAAGGGCTATGGCTACACCTTC. The V gene is TRBV5-6, the J gene TRBJ1-2; possible D gene TRBD1, 5 bases. CDR1 and CDR2 (germline): SGHDT, YYEEEE. The V gene lost 4 bases and the J gene lost 4 bases, with 11 bases spanning the gap. The CDR3 runs 13 residues. The entire variable domain, with the rest obtained from reference TRBV5-6 and TRBJ1-2, is as follows: DAGVTQSPTHLIKTRGQQVTLRCSPKSGHDTVSWYQQALGQGPQFIFQYYEEEERQRGNFPDRFSGHQFPNYSSELNVNALLLGDSALYLCASSPDKGYGYTFGSGTRLTVV.

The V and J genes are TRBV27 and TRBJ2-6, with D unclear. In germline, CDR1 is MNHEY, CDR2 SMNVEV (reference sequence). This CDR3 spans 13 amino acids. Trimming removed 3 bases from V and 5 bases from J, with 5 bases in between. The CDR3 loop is CASSLEWANVLTF. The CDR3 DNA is TGTGCCAGCAGTTTGGAGTGGGCCAACGTCCTGACTTTC.

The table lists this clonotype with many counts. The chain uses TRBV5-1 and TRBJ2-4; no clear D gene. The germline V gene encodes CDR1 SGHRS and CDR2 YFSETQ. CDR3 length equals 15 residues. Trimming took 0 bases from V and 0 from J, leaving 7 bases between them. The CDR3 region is CASSLETLAKNIQYF. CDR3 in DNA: TGCGCCAGCAGCTTGGAGACCCTAGCCAAAAACATTCAGTACTTC.

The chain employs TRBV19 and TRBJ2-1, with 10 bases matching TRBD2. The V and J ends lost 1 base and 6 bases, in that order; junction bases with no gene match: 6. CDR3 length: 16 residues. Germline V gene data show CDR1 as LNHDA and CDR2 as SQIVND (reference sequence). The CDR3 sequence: CASSIVALAGPNEQFF. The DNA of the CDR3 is TGTGCCAGTAGTATAGTGGCACTAGCGGGACCCAATGAGCAGTTCTTC.

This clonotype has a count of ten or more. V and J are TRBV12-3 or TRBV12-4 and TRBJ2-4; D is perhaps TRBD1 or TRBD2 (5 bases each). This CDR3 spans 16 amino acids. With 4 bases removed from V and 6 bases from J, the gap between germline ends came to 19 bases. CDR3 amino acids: CASSSGPTVLSNIQYF. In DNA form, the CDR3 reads TGTGCCAGCAGTTCGGGGCCTACGGTCCTCTCAAACATTCAGTACTTC.

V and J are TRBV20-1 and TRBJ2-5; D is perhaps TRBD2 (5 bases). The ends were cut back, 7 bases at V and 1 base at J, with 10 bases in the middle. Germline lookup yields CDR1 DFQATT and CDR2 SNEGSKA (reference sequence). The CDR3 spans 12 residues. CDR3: CSVRAGQETQYF. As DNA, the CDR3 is TGCAGTGTGAGGGCAGGCCAAGAGACCCAGTACTTC.

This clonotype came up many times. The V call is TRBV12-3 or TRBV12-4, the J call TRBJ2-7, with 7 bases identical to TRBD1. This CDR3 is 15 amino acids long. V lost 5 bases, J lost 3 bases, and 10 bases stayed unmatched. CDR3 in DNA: TGTGCCAGCAGTCGCGATCCGGGACAGAGCTACGAGCAGTACTTC. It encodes CASSRDPGQSYEQYF.

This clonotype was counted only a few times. The CDR3 sequence is CASSAGRISGDTQYF. CDR3 DNA sequence: TGTGCCAGCAGCGCCGGGCGGATATCAGGCGATACGCAGTATTTT. The chain has TRBV9 and TRBJ2-3, with D unresolved. Germline V lookup: CDR1 SGDLS, CDR2 YYNGEE. V was pared by 3 bases and J by 6 bases, with 17 bases between. The CDR3 spans 15 residues.

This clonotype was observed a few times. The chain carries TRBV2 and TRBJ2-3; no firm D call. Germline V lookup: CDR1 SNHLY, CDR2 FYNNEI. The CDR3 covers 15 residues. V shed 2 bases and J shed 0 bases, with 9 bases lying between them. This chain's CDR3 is CASSESPLSTDTQYF. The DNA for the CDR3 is TGTGCCAGCAGTGAATCCCCTTTGAGCACAGATACGCAGTATTTT.

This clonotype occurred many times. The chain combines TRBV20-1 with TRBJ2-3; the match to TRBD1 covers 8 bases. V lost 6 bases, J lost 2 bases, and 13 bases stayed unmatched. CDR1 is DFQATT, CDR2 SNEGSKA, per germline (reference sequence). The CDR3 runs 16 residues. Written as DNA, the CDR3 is TGCAGTGCAGAGGGACAGGCGAGGGAGCACACAGATACGCAGTATTTT. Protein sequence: CSAEGQAREHTDTQYF.

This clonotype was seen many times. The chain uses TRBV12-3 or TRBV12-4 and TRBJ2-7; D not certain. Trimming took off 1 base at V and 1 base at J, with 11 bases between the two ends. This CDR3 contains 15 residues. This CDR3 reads CASSLGGDGSYEQYF. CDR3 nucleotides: TGTGCCAGCAGTTTAGGCGGAGATGGGTCCTACGAGCAGTACTTC.

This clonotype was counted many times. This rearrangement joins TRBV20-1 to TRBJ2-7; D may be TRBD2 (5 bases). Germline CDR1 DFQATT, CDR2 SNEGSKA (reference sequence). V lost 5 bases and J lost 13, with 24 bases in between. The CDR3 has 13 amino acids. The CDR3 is CSAPPTPSPEGYF. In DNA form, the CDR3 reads TGCAGTGCTCCACCTACCCCCTCCCCTGAGGGCTACTTC.

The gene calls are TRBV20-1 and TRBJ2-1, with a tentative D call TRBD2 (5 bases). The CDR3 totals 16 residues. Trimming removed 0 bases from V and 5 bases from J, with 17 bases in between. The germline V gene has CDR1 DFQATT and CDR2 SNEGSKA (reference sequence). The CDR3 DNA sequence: TGCAGTGCTAGAGACCCGTTTTTGCGGGTTAACAATGAGCAGTTCTTC. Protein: CSARDPFLRVNNEQFF.

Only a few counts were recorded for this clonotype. The CDR3 DNA is TGCAGTGCAAGACACCCAACAGATACGCAGTATTTT. Translation: CSARHPTDTQYF. The chain couples TRBV20-1 to TRBJ2-3; D is unresolved. Trimming shortened V by 6 bases and J by 3 bases, and 10 bases separated the two germline ends. Germline V gene data show CDR1 as DFQATT and CDR2 as SNEGSKA (reference sequence). The length of the CDR3 is 12 residues.

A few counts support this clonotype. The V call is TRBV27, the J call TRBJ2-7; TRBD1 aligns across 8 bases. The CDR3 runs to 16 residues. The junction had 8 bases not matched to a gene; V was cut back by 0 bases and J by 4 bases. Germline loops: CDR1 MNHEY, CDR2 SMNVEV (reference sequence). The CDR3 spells CASSLSPTGVVYEQYF. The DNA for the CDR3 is TGTGCCAGCAGTTTATCCCCGACAGGGGTCGTGTACGAGCAGTACTTC.